A selection of T cell receptor beta chains follows, all from one sample in a study of blood T cell repertoires in COVID-19. Produced via immunoSEQ multiplex PCR; TCRdb's table is partial and in-frame only. There are around 23,000 clones in the sample; around 79% occur only once, and over 6.5% lies in the top ten. Sequenced material: peripheral blood. The receptors come from a man in his fifties with COVID-19, enrolled during active disease. CDR3s include the opening cysteine and the closing phenylalanine or tryptophan. D genes are given only for firm matches. The listing skips clone size in some rows; elsewhere it reads once, few, many or a size class.

clone_size,d_call,v_call,cdr3_length,j_call,cdr3_nt,cdr3_aa
NA,TRBD2,TRBV24-1,16,TRBJ2-5,TGTGCCACCAGTACTACGACTAGCGGGGGAAGAAAGACCCAGTACTTC,CATSTTTSGGRKTQYF
NA,TRBD1,TRBV15,15,TRBJ1-2,TGTGCCACCAGCAGAGAACGGACAGGGGGCTATGGCTACACCTTC,CATSRERTGGYGYTF
NA,TRBD1,TRBV11-2,16,TRBJ2-2,TGTGCCAGCAGCTTAGATAGTGGACAGGGAACCGGGGAGCTGTTTTTT,CASSLDSGQGTGELFF
few,TRBD2,TRBV6-1,15,TRBJ2-7,TGTGCCAGCAGTGAACGTAGCGGGGGGTCCTACGAGCAGTACTTC,CASSERSGGSYEQYF
few,NA,TRBV4-1,15,TRBJ2-5,TGCGCCAGCAGCCCCACTGCGGGGGCCTGGGAGACCCAGTACTTC,CASSPTAGAWETQYF
NA,TRBD1,TRBV9,14,TRBJ1-2,TGTGCCAGCAGCGTAGGTTGGACAGGAAATGGCTACACCTTC,CASSVGWTGNGYTF
NA,NA,TRBV21-1,15,TRBJ1-2,TGTGCCAGCAGCAAAAAAAAGGACAATAACTATGGCTACACCTTC,CASSKKKDNNYGYTF
NA,NA,TRBV5-4,14,TRBJ2-3,TGTGCCAGCAGCTTTCCTAGCCCCACAGATACGCAGTATTTT,CASSFPSPTDTQYF
NA,TRBD2,TRBV11-2,14,TRBJ2-1,TGTGCCAGCAGCTTGAGCGGGAGGTACAATGAGCAGTTCTTC,CASSLSGRYNEQFF
NA,TRBD1,TRBV30,14,TRBJ1-5,TGTGCCTGGAGTACACAGGGGGGCAATCAGCCCCAGCATTTT,CAWSTQGGNQPQHF
NA,TRBD1,TRBV6-5,15,TRBJ2-5,TGTGCCAGCAGTCCTCGGACAGGGCCTGCAGAGACCCAGTACTTC,CASSPRTGPAETQYF
few,TRBD1,TRBV11-3,16,TRBJ1-1,TGTGCCAGCAGCCGACGGACAGGGGGCGAGGAAGGGTTAGCTTTCTTT,CASSRRTGGEEGLAFF
NA,TRBD2,TRBV7-3,13,TRBJ2-3,TGTGCCAGCAGCTTTACTAGCGATGTTACGCAGTATTTT,CASSFTSDVTQYF
NA,TRBD1,TRBV3-1/TRBV3-2,14,TRBJ1-4,TGTGCCAGCAGCCAAGAGGACAGGGATGAAAAACTGTTTTTT,CASSQEDRDEKLFF
NA,TRBD2,TRBV5-4,14,TRBJ2-3,TGTGCCACCAAAGGGGCGGGGGGGACAGATACGCAGTATTTT,CATKGAGGTDTQYF
medium-sized,NA,TRBV7-9,14,TRBJ1-5,TGTGCCAGCAGCTTACGCGGGTCCAATCAGCCCCAGCATTTT,CASSLRGSNQPQHF
NA,NA,TRBV28,15,TRBJ1-1,TGTGCCAGCAGTTCCCGGTTGTTTTGGAACACTGAAGCTTTCTTT,CASSSRLFWNTEAFF
NA,TRBD2,TRBV10-1,14,TRBJ2-2,TGCGCCAGCAGTGAGGGGGGGGACACCGGGGAGCTGTTTTTT,CASSEGGDTGELFF
NA,TRBD2,TRBV6-6,13,TRBJ2-1,TGTGCCAGCAGTTGGGGGGGTACGTCTGAGCAGTTCTTC,CASSWGGTSEQFF
NA,TRBD1,TRBV5-4,14,TRBJ2-3,TGTGCCAGCAGCCAAGGACAGGGCACAGATACGCAGTATTTT,CASSQGQGTDTQYF
NA,NA,TRBV4-2,17,TRBJ1-6,TGTGCCAGCAGCCAAGCTGACGCTAGCTCCTATAATTCACCCCTCCACTTT,CASSQADASSYNSPLHF
NA,TRBD1,TRBV6-6,13,TRBJ2-5,TGTGCCAGCAGCGGGACAGGGGGGGAGACCCAGTACTTC,CASSGTGGETQYF
NA,NA,TRBV2,14,TRBJ2-1,TGTGCCATGGTGGCGGGGATCTCCTACAATGAGCAGTTCTTC,CAMVAGISYNEQFF
few,NA,TRBV21-1,15,TRBJ1-1,TGTGCCAGCAGCAAAGAAAAGGACAGGGGGACTGAAGCTTTCTTT,CASSKEKDRGTEAFF
NA,NA,TRBV5-4,13,TRBJ1-6,TGTGCCAGCAGCTTCAGACGGGATTCACCCCTCCACTTT,CASSFRRDSPLHF
NA,NA,TRBV2,13,TRBJ1-1,TGTGCCAGCCGCGGGGGAGAGAACACTGAAGCTTTCTTT,CASRGGENTEAFF
NA,TRBD2,TRBV5-4,15,TRBJ2-5,TGTGCCAGCAGCTTATCGACTAGCGGGACAGAGACCCAGTACTTC,CASSLSTSGTETQYF
NA,TRBD1,TRBV7-9,14,TRBJ1-2,TGTGCCAGCAGTCACCCAGGGGGATACTATGGCTACACCTTC,CASSHPGGYYGYTF
NA,NA,TRBV28,16,TRBJ1-2,TGTGCCAGCAGTCTCCTCCCTTCGACAGCTAACTATGGCTACACCTTC,CASSLLPSTANYGYTF
NA,NA,TRBV18,14,TRBJ2-5,TGTGCCAGCTCACCACTTCAGGGGCAAGAGACCCAGTACTTC,CASSPLQGQETQYF